A single sample gave rise to the 21 T cell receptor beta chains below, sequenced in a study of cytomegalovirus exposure and HLA in healthy donors. PCR employed 60 Vbeta and 13 Jbeta primers. This table comes from immunoSEQ multiplex PCR, and its TCRdb copy is limited to in-frame clones, with some not included. In the table there are about 190,000 clones, 65% to 90% of which are singletons. The sample consisted of PBMCs. These receptors were collected from a man in his forties or fifties in good health and CMV-seropositive.

This chain connects TRBV28 to TRBJ1-2, with D unclear. The CDR3 loop spans 10 amino acids. Germline CDR1 and CDR2: MDHEN and SYDVKM. The CDR3 reads CVPADVGYTF. The DNA for the CDR3 is TGTGTCCCAGCGGACGTCGGCTACACCTTC.

This clone has a single count. V gene TRBV10-2 combines with J gene TRBJ2-6; TRBD2 matches 15 bases. Germline CDR1 and CDR2: WSHSY and SAAADI. V lost 4 bases to trimming and J lost 3 bases; unmatched junction nucleotides: 7. This CDR3 contains 19 residues. The CDR3 nucleotides are TGCGCCAGCAGTGGGACTAGCGGGGGGGGCCTGGGTGGGGCCAACGTCCTGACTTTC. Its translation: CASSGTSGGGLGGANVLTF.

The J gene is TRBJ2-7, the V gene TRBV6-1; TRBD1 agrees at 8 bases. After removal of 4 bases from V and 2 bases from J, the junction contained 4 bases not matched to a gene. This CDR3 has 14 amino acids. CDR1 and CDR2 (germline): MNHNS, SASEGT. The CDR3 DNA is TGTGCCAGCAGTGCGAGGACAGGGACCTACGAGCAGTACTTC. It encodes CASSARTGTYEQYF.

The CDR3 DNA is TGCAGCGTGTACTTGGGACAGGGGGCGAGTTACGAGCAGTACTTC. Translation: CSVYLGQGASYEQYF. The rearrangement uses TRBV29-1 and TRBJ2-7; 12 bases match TRBD1. The V gene end was trimmed by 6 bases and the J gene end by 4 bases; junction bases not matched to a gene: 10. Germline CDR1 reads SQVTM; CDR2 reads ANQGSEA. This CDR3 comprises 15 residues.

The chain has TRBV4-1 and TRBJ2-5; 9 bases fit TRBD1. The J call may be in error: the DNA end matches TRBJ2-7 better. Germline V gene sequence: CDR1 MGHRA, CDR2 YSYEKL. The CDR3 extends over 15 amino acids. CDR3 in amino acids: CASSQATGQGYEQYF. The CDR3 nucleotides read TGCGCCAGCAGCCAGGCCACGGGACAGGGCTACGAGCAGTACTTC.

V is TRBV18 and J is TRBJ2-1; D call uncertain. Trimming took 5 bases from V and 5 from J, leaving 7 bases between them. The CDR3 contains 12 residues. Germline loops: CDR1 KGHSH, CDR2 LQKENI. CDR3 nucleotide sequence: TGTGCCAGCTCATTCTCTAACAATGAGCAGTTCTTC. This codes for CASSFSNNEQFF.

The chain couples TRBV27 to TRBJ2-7, with TRBD1 matching over 10 bases. J lost 0 bases, V lost 4 bases, and 6 bases had no gene match. There are 16 residues in the CDR3. CDR1 MNHEY and CDR2 SMNVEV come from the germline V gene (reference sequence). CDR3 nucleotides: TGTGCCAGCAGTTCTCGGGACAGGGGTCGCTCCTACGAGCAGTACTTC. Translated: CASSSRDRGRSYEQYF.

The genes are TRBV2 and TRBJ2-1; 7 bases fit TRBD1. The germline V gene encodes CDR1 SNHLY and CDR2 FYNNEI. This CDR3 spans 15 amino acids. V lost 3 bases and J lost 1; bases outside the gene matches: 3. As DNA, the CDR3 is TGTGCCAGCAGTGACAGGGGGATGTCCTACAATGAGCAGTTCTTC. Protein sequence: CASSDRGMSYNEQFF.

CDR3 DNA sequence: TGTGCCAGCAGTCGGGACAGCAACAATGAGCAGTTCTTC. Protein sequence: CASSRDSNNEQFF. The chain combines TRBV27 with TRBJ2-1; TRBD1 matches at 7 bases. Trimming took 5 bases from V and 5 from J; bases not matched to a gene: 3. This CDR3 spans 13 amino acids. Germline CDR1 and CDR2: MNHEY and SMNVEV (reference sequence).

CDR3 nucleotides: TGTGCCAGCAGCCTATCCCGGCGACTAGCTTGGGCCGGGGAGCTGTTTTTT. It is translated as CASSLSRRLAWAGELFF. J is TRBJ2-2 and V is TRBV28; TRBD2 aligns across 7 bases. V shed 6 bases and J 6 bases; nucleotides not matched to a gene: 16. Germline V gene sequence: CDR1 MDHEN, CDR2 SYDVKM. There are 17 residues in the CDR3.

Regarding this clone: Since the CDR3 does not end with the conserved phenylalanine or tryptophan, this likely comes from a read error. The limits of the CDR3 on the DNA are not certain, so only TCRdb's listed CDR3 is given. The CDR3 reads CASSYSGNRGSLRI. The gene calls are TRBV6-5 and TRBJ2-7; the table's TRBD1 call for D was not verified on the DNA. Germline lookup yields CDR1 MNHEY and CDR2 SVGAGI. The CDR3 comprises 14 residues, both ends counted.

V and J are TRBV23-1 and TRBJ1-5; maybe TRBD1 (6 bases). TRBV23-1 is annotated as an ORF whose role is uncertain. V was trimmed by 0 bases and J by 2 bases, leaving 11 bases between them. The CDR3 sequence is 16 residues long. The CDR3 spells CASSQSSRGRNQPQHF. Here the CDR3 DNA reads TGCGCCAGCAGTCAATCGAGCAGGGGACGCAATCAGCCCCAGCATTTT.

This chain joins TRBV10-1 and TRBJ1-2; TRBD1 matches 7 bases. The CDR3 runs 13 residues. The V gene end was trimmed by 6 bases and the J gene end by 3 bases; junction bases not matched to a gene: 4. Per germline, CDR1 WNHNN and CDR2 SYGVQD (reference sequence). The chain's CDR3 is CASSPGTDYGYTF. The CDR3 DNA sequence: TGCGCCAGCAGCCCCGGGACAGACTATGGCTACACCTTC.

The CDR3 DNA follows: TGTGCCAGTAGTATTTCGGGCCTCGGGGGCACTGAAGCTTTCTTT. Translation: CASSISGLGGTEAFF. V gene TRBV19 combines with J gene TRBJ1-1; TRBD1 might be the D (5 bases). The CDR3 sequence is 15 residues long. V was pared by 3 bases and J by 4 bases, with 15 bases between. The germline gives CDR1 LNHDA, CDR2 SQIVND (reference sequence). Using reference TRBV19 and TRBJ1-1 for the parts outside the CDR3, the full variable domain is DGGITQSPKYLFRKEGQNVTLSCEQNLNHDAMYWYRQDPGQGLRLIYYSQIVNDFQKGDIAEGYSVSREKKESFPLTVTSAQKNPTAFYLCASSISGLGGTEAFFGQGTRLTVV.

This rearrangement joins TRBV5-1 to TRBJ2-2; maybe TRBD1 (6 bases). Germline assignment: CDR1 SGHRS and CDR2 YFSETQ. The CDR3 contains 14 residues. V lost 4 bases and J 5 bases, leaving 12 bases between the germline ends. The CDR3 coding sequence is TGCGCCAGCAGCGAGGCAGGGGTGACCGGGGAGCTGTTTTTT. This codes for CASSEAGVTGELFF.

The chain carries TRBV9 and TRBJ2-7; 8 bases match TRBD1. V lost 3 bases, J lost 7 bases, and 6 bases stayed unmatched. The CDR3 length is 13 residues. CDR1 and CDR2 (germline): SGDLS, YYNGEE. In DNA form, the CDR3 reads TGTGCCAGCAGCGAAACAGGGGGGATGGAGCAGTACTTC. It specifies CASSETGGMEQYF.

V gene TRBV4-3 combines with J gene TRBJ1-2; D possibly corresponds to TRBD1 (5 bases). Germline V gene data show CDR1 as LGHNA and CDR2 as YSLEER. The CDR3 has 15 residues. The germline V and J ends were trimmed by 0 bases and 4 bases, with 12 bases remaining between them. Written as DNA, the CDR3 is TGCGCCAGCAGCCAAGATTTCAGGGTGACCTATGGCTACACCTTC. This encodes CASSQDFRVTYGYTF.

The chain links TRBV6-5 to TRBJ2-1; perhaps TRBD2 as D (6 bases). Between the trimmed V and J ends, which lost 5 bases and 7 bases, there was a span of 15 bases. CDR1 and CDR2 from the germline V gene are MNHEY and SVGAGI. The CDR3 length is 14 residues. The CDR3 nucleotides are TGTGCCAGCAGTGACGGGAGTTCGCAGAATGAGCAGTTCTTC. Translated, it gives CASSDGSSQNEQFF.

This sequence joins TRBV6-5 and TRBJ1-4; no clear D gene. Trimming pared 7 bases from V and 1 base from J, leaving 13 bases between. The CDR3 spans 15 residues. CDR1 is MNHEY, CDR2 SVGAGI, per germline. CDR3 in amino acids: CASTMAGRTNEKLFF. The CDR3 bases are TGTGCCAGCACTATGGCGGGGAGAACTAATGAAAAACTGTTTTTT.

The chain joins TRBV29-1 to TRBJ1-1; D unclear. The CDR3 runs to 12 residues. Deletions cut 7 bases from V and 1 base from J, with 10 bases between. Per the germline V gene, CDR1 is SQVTM and CDR2 is ANQGSEA. The CDR3 protein is CSAARGNTEAFF. DNA of the CDR3: TGCAGCGCGGCCCGGGGGAACACTGAAGCTTTCTTT.

V and J are TRBV7-9 and TRBJ1-3, with 7 positions matching TRBD1. V shed 3 bases and J 0 bases; nucleotides not matched to a gene: 8. From germline, CDR1 is SEHNR and CDR2 FQNEAQ (reference sequence). CDR3 length equals 17 residues. CDR3 loop: CASSFYHRGGSGNTIYF. The CDR3 DNA reads TGTGCCAGCAGCTTTTATCACAGGGGTGGCTCTGGAAACACCATATATTTT.